The rows below give T cell receptor beta chains drawn from one sample of a study of regulatory T cells in long-lasting Graves disease. MiXCR was run by TCRdb on the multiplex PCR reads, yielding one entry per CDR3 protein. The table lists around 480,000 distinct CDR3 sequences, 16% of them singletons. This same sample was also taken into another study, of T cells in Graves' hyperthyroidism and ophthalmopathy.

Sequences were derived from peripheral blood mononuclear cells (PBMCs), sampled at new diagnosis, from a patient treated with antithyroid drugs. These receptors came from a woman aged 40 to 65 with Graves disease. Each CDR3 is given with its conserved first and last residue. The D gene is left open where the match is weak. Clone size is shown for a subset of rows, as once, few, many or a class of expanded clone.

j_call clone_size d_call v_call cdr3_aa cdr3_nt
TRBJ1-2 many TRBD1 TRBV2 CASRPTGVYNYGYTF TGTGCCAGCAGGCCTACAGGGGTGTACAACTATGGCTACACCTTC
TRBJ2-2 few - TRBV27 CASSLSMRDPRRTGELFF TGTGCCAGCAGTTTATCAATGAGGGACCCCCGTCGAACCGGGGAGCTGTTTTTT
TRBJ2-5 few - TRBV6-1 CASSTRPEGKETQYF TGTGCCAGCAGTACCCGCCCGGAGGGGAAAGAGACCCAGTACTTC
TRBJ2-5 - - TRBV18 CASSPPVGQAQETQYF TGTGCCAGCTCACCACCGGTTGGCCAGGCCCAAGAGACCCAGTACTTC
TRBJ1-1 many - TRBV12-3/TRBV12-4 CASSNSIPLTEAFF TGTGCCAGCAGCAACAGCATTCCCCTGACTGAAGCTTTCTTT
TRBJ1-2 few - TRBV19 CASSVSSSFGSGYTF TGTGCCAGTAGTGTGTCCAGCTCCTTTGGGAGTGGCTACACCTTC
TRBJ2-2 - - TRBV2 CAGESDPLPGELFF TGTGCCGGAGAAAGCGACCCCTTGCCCGGGGAGCTGTTTTTT
TRBJ2-5 - TRBD1 TRBV28 CASLDRGLTETQYF TGTGCCAGCTTAGACAGGGGATTAACGGAGACCCAGTACTTC
TRBJ2-5 - - TRBV30 CAWNRAKTQYF TGTGCCTGGAATAGGGCCAAGACCCAGTACTTC
TRBJ2-3 many - TRBV12-3/TRBV12-4 CASSPRTDGAQYF TGTGCCAGCAGTCCGCGGACGGACGGAGCGCAGTATTTT
TRBJ1-4 few - TRBV19 CASSTDPLEKLFF TGTGCCAGTAGTACGGATCCTCTCGAAAAACTGTTTTTT